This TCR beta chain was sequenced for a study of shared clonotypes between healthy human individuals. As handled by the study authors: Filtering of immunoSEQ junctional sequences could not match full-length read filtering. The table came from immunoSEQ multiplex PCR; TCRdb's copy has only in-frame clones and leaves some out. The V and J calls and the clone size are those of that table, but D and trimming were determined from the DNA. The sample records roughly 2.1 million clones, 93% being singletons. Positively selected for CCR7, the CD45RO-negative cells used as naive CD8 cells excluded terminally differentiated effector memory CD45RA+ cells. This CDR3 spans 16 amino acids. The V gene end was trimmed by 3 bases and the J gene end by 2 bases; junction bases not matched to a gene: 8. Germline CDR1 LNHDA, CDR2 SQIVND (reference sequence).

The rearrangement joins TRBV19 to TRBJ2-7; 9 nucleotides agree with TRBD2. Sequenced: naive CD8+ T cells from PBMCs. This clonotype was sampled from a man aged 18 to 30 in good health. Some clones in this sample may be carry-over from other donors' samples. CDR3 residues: CASSMGHGLAPYEQYF. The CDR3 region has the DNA TGTGCCAGTAGTATGGGTCACGGACTAGCGCCCTACGAGCAGTACTTC.